This note documents a single TCR beta chain sequence. The CDR3 has 14 amino acids. Germline values: CDR1 SGHDT, CDR2 YYEEEE. V gave up 4 bases and J gave up 1 base, with 11 bases separating them. TCRdb's table, derived via immunoSEQ multiplex PCR, lists solely in-frame clones and lacks some. Counted here are just over 300,000 clones, 80% to 90% occurring once; the ten biggest clones make up about 2%. This entry comes from a study of blood T cell repertoires in COVID-19. The chain links TRBV5-6 to TRBJ1-1, with a weak D call TRBD1 (5 bases). The sequence was collected from a man younger than 45 who had recovered from COVID-19. The sample comprised PBMCs or T cells enriched from blood (not recorded which). As DNA, the CDR3 is TGTGCCAGCAGCCGACGGGGGACGAACACTGAAGCTTTCTTT. This translates into CASSRRGTNTEAFF.